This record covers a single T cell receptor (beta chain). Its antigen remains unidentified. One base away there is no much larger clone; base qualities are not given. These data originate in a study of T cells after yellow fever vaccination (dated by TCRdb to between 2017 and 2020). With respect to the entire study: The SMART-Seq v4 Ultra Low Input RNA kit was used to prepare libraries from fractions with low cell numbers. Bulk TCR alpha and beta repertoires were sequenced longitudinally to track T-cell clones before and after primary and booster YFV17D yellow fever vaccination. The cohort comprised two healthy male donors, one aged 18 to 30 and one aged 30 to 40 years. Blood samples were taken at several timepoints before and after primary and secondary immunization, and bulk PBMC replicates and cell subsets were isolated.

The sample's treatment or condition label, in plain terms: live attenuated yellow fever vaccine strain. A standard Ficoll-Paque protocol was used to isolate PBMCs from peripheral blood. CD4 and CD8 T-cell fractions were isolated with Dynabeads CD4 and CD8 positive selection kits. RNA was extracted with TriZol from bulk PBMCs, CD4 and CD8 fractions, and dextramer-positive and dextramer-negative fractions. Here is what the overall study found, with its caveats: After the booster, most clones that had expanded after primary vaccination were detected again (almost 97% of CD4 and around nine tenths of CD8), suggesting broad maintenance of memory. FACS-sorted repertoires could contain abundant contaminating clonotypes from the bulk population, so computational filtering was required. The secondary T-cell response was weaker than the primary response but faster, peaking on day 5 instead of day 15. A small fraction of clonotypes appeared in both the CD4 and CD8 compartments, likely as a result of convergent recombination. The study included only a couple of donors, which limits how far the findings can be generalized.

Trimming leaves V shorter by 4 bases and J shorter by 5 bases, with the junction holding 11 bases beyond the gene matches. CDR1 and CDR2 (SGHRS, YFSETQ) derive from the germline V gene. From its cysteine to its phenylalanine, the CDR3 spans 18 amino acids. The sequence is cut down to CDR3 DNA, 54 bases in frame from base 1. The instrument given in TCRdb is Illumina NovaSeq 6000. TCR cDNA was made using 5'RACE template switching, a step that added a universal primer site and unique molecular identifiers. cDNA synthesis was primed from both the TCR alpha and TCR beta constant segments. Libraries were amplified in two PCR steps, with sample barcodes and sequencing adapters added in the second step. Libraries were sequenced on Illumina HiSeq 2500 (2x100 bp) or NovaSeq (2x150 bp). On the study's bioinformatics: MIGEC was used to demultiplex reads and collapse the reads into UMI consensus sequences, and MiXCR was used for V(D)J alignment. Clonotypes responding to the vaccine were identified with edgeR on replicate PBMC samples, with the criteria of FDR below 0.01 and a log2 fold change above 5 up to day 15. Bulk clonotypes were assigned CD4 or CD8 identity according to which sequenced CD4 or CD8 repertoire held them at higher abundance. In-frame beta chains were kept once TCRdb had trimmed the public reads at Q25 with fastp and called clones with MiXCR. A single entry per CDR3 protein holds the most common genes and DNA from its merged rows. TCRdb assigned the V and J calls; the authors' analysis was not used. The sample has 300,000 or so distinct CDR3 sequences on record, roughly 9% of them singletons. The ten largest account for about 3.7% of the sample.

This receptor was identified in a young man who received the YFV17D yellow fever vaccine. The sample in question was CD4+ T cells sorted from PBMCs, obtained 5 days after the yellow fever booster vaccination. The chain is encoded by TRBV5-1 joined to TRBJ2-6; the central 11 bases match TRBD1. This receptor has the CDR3 CASSQRGQGAHRANVLTF. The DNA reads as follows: TGCGCCAGCAGCCAACGAGGACAGGGGGCGCATCGGGCCAACGTCCTGACTTTC.